This record covers a single T cell receptor beta chain. Its antigen is undetermined. CDR1 is SGHRS and CDR2 is YFSETQ in the germline V gene. The CDR3 contains 15 residues. After removal of 4 bases from V and 3 bases from J, the junction contained 9 bases not matched to a gene. The source of the sample is a study of shared clonotypes between healthy human individuals. Study details: Donors were two women and three men aged 18 to 49. CD4 naive cells filled three plates per donor, CD4 memory three, CD8 naive two and CD8 memory one.

Sequencing was performed with immunoSEQ multiplex PCR; in TCRdb, only in-frame clones are kept and a portion is missing. This table has about 2.3 million clones, 80% to 95% appearing once. Findings and caveats of the study: Rarefaction revealed incomplete sorted-subset sequencing despite large depth. Apart from blood, nothing was sampled; tissue repertoires likely differ.

The specimen sequenced was naive CD4+ T cells from PBMCs. The subset was: CD45RA+ positively selected. The sequence was collected from a man younger than 35 in good health. Some clones in this sample may be carry-over from other donors' samples. The J gene is TRBJ2-7, the V gene TRBV5-1, with 8 bases lining up with TRBD1. The CDR3 sequence is CASSPLTGAGYEQYF. CDR3 DNA sequence: TGCGCCAGCAGCCCATTGACAGGGGCGGGCTACGAGCAGTACTTC.